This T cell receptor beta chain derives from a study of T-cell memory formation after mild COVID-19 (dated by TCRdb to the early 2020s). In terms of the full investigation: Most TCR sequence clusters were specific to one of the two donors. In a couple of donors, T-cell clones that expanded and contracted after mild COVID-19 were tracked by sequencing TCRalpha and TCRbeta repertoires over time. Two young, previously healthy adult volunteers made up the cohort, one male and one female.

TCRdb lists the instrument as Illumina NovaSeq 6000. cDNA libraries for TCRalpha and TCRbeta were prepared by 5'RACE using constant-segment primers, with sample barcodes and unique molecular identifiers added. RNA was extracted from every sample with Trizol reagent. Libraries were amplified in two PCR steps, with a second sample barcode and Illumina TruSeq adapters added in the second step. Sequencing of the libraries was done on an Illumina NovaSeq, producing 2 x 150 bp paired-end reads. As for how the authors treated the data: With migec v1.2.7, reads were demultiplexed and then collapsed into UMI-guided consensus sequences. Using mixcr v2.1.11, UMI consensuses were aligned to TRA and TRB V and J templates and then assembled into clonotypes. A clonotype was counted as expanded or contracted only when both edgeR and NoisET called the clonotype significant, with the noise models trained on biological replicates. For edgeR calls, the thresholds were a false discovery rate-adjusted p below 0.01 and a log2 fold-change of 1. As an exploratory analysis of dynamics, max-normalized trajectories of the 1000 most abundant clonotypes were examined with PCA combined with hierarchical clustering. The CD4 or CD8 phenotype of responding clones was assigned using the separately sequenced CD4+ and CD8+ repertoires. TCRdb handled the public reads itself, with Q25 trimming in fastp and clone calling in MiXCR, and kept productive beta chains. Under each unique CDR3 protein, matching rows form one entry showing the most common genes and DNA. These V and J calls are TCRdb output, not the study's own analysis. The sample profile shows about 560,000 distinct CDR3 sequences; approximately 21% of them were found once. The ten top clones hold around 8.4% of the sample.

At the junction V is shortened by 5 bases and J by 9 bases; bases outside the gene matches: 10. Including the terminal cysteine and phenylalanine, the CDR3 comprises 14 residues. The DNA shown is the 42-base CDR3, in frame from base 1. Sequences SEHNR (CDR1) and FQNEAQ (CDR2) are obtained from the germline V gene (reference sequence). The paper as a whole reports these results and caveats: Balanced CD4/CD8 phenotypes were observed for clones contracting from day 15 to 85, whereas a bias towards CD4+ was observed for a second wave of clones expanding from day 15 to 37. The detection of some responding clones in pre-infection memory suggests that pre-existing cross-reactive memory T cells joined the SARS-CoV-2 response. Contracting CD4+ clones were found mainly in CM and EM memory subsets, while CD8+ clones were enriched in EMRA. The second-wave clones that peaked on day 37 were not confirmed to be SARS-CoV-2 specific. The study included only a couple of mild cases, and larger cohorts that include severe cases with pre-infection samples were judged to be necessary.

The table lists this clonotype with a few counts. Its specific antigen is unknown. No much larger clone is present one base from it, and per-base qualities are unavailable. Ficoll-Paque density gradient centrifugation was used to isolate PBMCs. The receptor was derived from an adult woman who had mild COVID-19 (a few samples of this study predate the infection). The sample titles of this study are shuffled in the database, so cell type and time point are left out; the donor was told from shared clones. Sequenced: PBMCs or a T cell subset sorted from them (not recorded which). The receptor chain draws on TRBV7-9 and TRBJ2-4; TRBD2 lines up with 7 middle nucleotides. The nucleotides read TGTGCCAGCAGCCCCCCGGGGGGATGGCCCATTCAGTACTTC. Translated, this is CASSPPGGWPIQYF.